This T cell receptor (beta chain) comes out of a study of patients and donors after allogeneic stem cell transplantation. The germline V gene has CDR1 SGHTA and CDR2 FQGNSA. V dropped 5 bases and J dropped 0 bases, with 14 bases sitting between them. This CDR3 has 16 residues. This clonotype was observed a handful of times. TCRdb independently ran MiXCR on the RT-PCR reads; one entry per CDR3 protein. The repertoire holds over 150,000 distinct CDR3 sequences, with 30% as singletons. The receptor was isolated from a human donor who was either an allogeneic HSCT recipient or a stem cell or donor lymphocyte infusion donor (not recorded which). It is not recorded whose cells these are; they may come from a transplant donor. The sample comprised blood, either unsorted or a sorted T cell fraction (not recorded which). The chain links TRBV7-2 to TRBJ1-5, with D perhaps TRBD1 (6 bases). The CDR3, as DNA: TGTGCCAGCAGCACAGGACAGAGACCTAGCAATCAGCCCCAGCATTTT. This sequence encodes CASSTGQRPSNQPQHF.